This TCR beta chain was sequenced during a study of neurological immune-mediated disorders. TCRdb called the 5' RACE reads again in MiXCR, with one record for every CDR3 protein. The sample includes more than 55,000 distinct CDR3 sequences, more than 8% of them seen just once. This clonotype showed up many times. The time point is: longitudinal time-point 2. Sequencing was done on a sample of PBMCs. The source is a man younger than 45 in good health.

CDR3 region: CASSLGLAGSSYEQYF. CDR3 coding DNA: TGTGCCAGCAGCTTAGGACTAGCGGGGAGCTCCTACGAGCAGTACTTC. The chain links TRBV7-9 to TRBJ2-7, with 11 bases aligning to TRBD2. Germline V CDR1 and CDR2: SEHNR, FQNEAQ (reference sequence). After removal of 1 base from V and 0 bases from J, the junction contained 2 bases not matched to a gene. The CDR3 length is 16 residues. The whole variable domain, filled in from reference TRBV7-9 and TRBJ2-7, reads DTGVSQNPRHKITKRGQNVTFRCDPISEHNRLYWYRQTLGQGPEFLTYFQNEAQLEKSRLLSDRFSAERPKGSFSTLEIQRTEQGDSAMYLCASSLGLAGSSYEQYFGPGTRLTVT.